A selection of T cell receptor beta chains follows, all from one sample in a study of shared clonotypes between healthy human individuals. Clones were read by immunoSEQ multiplex PCR, and TCRdb kept only the in-frame ones, dropping some. The data contain under 850,000 clones, over 60% of them seen just once; the ten biggest clones take up around 1.8%. The sequenced sample consisted of memory CD4+ T cells sorted from blood. Every receptor here comes from a woman aged 25 to 39 in good health. Each CDR3 is given with its conserved first and last residue. D genes are given only for firm matches. Size tells how often a clone was seen (once, few, many) or the class of an expanded clone, and some rows leave it out.

j_call v_call d_call clone_size cdr3_aa cdr3_nt
TRBJ2-1 TRBV14 . . CASSQGMASHEQFF TGTGCCAGCAGCCAAGGTATGGCGTCCCATGAGCAGTTCTTC
TRBJ2-1 TRBV9 TRBD1 . CASSAQYRGAYNEQFF TGTGCCAGCAGCGCCCAGTACAGGGGGGCCTACAATGAGCAGTTCTTC
TRBJ2-6 TRBV15 . many CATSRGDGSGANVLTF TGTGCCACCAGCAGAGGGGATGGCTCTGGGGCCAACGTCCTGACTTTC
TRBJ2-1 TRBV27 . . CATSDNSVGHNEQFF TGTGCCACCTCGGACAATTCCGTAGGGCACAATGAGCAGTTCTTC
TRBJ2-4 TRBV28 . . CASSLGGMAKNIQYF TGTGCCAGCAGTTTGGGCGGGATGGCCAAAAACATTCAGTACTTC
TRBJ1-5 TRBV18 TRBD1 few CASSPGGQVNQPQHF TGTGCCAGCTCACCAGGGGGACAGGTCAATCAGCCCCAGCATTTT
TRBJ1-2 TRBV9 . . CASSPRWGQGGYTF TGTGCCAGCAGCCCGAGATGGGGGCAGGGTGGCTACACCTTC
TRBJ1-1 TRBV18 . . CASSPMGNTEAFF TGTGCCAGCTCACCTATGGGAAACACTGAAGCTTTCTTT
TRBJ2-1 TRBV7-9 . . CASSLAVGYNEQFF TGTGCCAGCAGTTTAGCGGTTGGGTACAATGAGCAGTTCTTC
TRBJ2-6 TRBV19 . . CASNQGGGANVLTF TGTGCCAGTAATCAGGGTGGTGGGGCCAACGTCCTGACTTTC
TRBJ2-2 TRBV5-1 . . CASSLFSGNTGELFF TGCGCCAGCAGCTTGTTTTCAGGGAACACCGGGGAGCTGTTTTTT
TRBJ1-1 TRBV5-8 . . CASSLAPGRHTEAFF TGTGCCAGCAGCTTGGCCCCTGGTCGGCACACTGAAGCTTTCTTT
TRBJ1-2 TRBV19 . once CASSISQNNYGYTF TGTGCCAGTAGTATCAGTCAGAATAACTATGGCTACACCTTC
TRBJ2-5 TRBV2 . . CASSGLGETQYF TGTGCCAGCAGTGGACTAGGGGAGACCCAGTACTTC
TRBJ2-1 TRBV6-6 TRBD2 . CASSALAGSYNEQFF TGTGCCAGCAGTGCACTAGCGGGGTCCTACAATGAGCAGTTCTTC
TRBJ1-2 TRBV5-1 . . CATSPGAGQANYGYTF TGCGCCACCTCACCCGGGGCAGGCCAAGCTAACTATGGCTACACCTTC
TRBJ1-1 TRBV18 . . CASSPLEDTEAFF TGTGCCAGCTCACCATTGGAGGACACTGAAGCTTTCTTT
TRBJ2-2 TRBV7-3 . . CASSEFRGSGELFF TGTGCCAGCAGCGAATTCAGGGGTTCCGGGGAGCTGTTTTTT
TRBJ2-2 TRBV5-1 TRBD1 . CASSRQGSANTGELFF TGCGCCAGCAGCAGACAGGGGTCTGCGAACACCGGGGAGCTGTTTTTT
TRBJ2-7 TRBV27 TRBD2 few CASRVKAGPTYEQYF TGTGCCAGCAGGGTTAAAGCGGGGCCCACCTACGAGCAGTACTTC
TRBJ2-5 TRBV15 . many CATSRAGETQYF TGTGCCACCAGCAGGGCGGGGGAGACCCAGTACTTC
TRBJ1-1 TRBV5-1 . few CASSLEGNTEAFF TGCGCCAGCAGCTTGGAGGGAAACACTGAAGCTTTCTTT
TRBJ2-5 TRBV10-3 . . CAIGRDSQETQYF TGTGCCATCGGGAGGGACAGCCAAGAGACCCAGTACTTC
TRBJ2-1 TRBV12-5 . . CASGLGGSYNEQFF TGTGCTAGTGGATTAGGTGGTTCCTACAATGAGCAGTTCTTC
TRBJ2-7 TRBV28 . . CASTTSGQGAYEQYF TGTGCCAGCACCACCTCGGGACAAGGGGCCTACGAGCAGTACTTC
TRBJ2-7 TRBV28 TRBD2 . CASRLAGGLYEQYF TGTGCCAGCAGGCTAGCGGGAGGGCTCTACGAGCAGTACTTC
TRBJ2-6 TRBV2 . few CASSDPVTGANVLTF TGTGCCAGCAGTGATCCAGTAACTGGGGCCAACGTCCTGACTTTC
TRBJ2-1 TRBV5-1 . . CASSLSSGAYNEQFF TGCGCCAGCAGCTTATCGTCAGGGGCATACAATGAGCAGTTCTTC
TRBJ2-2 TRBV2 . . CASSRWANTGELFF TGTGCCAGCAGTCGGTGGGCGAACACCGGGGAGCTGTTTTTT
TRBJ1-4 TRBV5-1 . . CASSLGRDNEKLFF TGCGCCAGCAGCTTGGGGCGGGATAATGAAAAACTGTTTTTT
TRBJ1-3 TRBV5-4 . many CASSLVGGGTGNTIYF TGTGCCAGCAGCTTGGTCGGGGGAGGGACTGGAAACACCATATATTTT
TRBJ2-1 TRBV28 TRBD2 . CASSFLAGGYNEQFF TGTGCCAGCAGTTTTCTAGCGGGCGGCTACAATGAGCAGTTCTTC
TRBJ2-7 TRBV28 . . CASSLTQINYEQYF TGTGCCAGCAGTTTGACACAGATTAACTACGAGCAGTACTTC
TRBJ2-1 TRBV7-9 . few CASRSGLSYNEQFF TGTGCCAGCAGAAGCGGACTATCCTACAATGAGCAGTTCTTC
TRBJ2-4 TRBV2 . many CASSRGGENIQYF TGTGCCAGCTCTAGGGGGGGTGAAAACATTCAGTACTTC
TRBJ2-6 TRBV19 . few CASSQVRTGSGANVLTF TGTGCCAGTAGTCAGGTGAGGACCGGGTCTGGGGCCAACGTCCTGACTTTC
TRBJ2-3 TRBV25-1 . . CASSEYRTRADTQYF TGTGCCAGCAGTGAGTACAGGACTCGAGCAGATACGCAGTATTTT
TRBJ2-3 TRBV29-1 . . CSVVRVSTDTQYF TGCAGCGTTGTCAGGGTGAGCACAGATACGCAGTATTTT